Listed below are T cell receptor beta chains from one sample, sequenced in a study of PD-1 blockade in classical Hodgkin lymphoma. This table comes from immunoSEQ multiplex PCR, and its TCRdb copy is limited to in-frame clones, with some not included. The profile shows 110,000 or so clones, approximately 89% of them singletons. Sequencing used peripheral blood mononuclear cells (PBMCs), obtained before the fourth cycle of nivolumab. The receptors were sampled from a human donor with classical Hodgkin lymphoma. The CDR3 runs from the conserved cysteine through the conserved F or W. D genes are given only for firm matches. Clone size, where shown, is once, few, many, or a class for clones that have expanded.

D	J	size	V	CDR3	DNA
.	TRBJ2-7	.	TRBV4-3	CASSPRTTGEQYF	TGCGCCAGCAGCCCAAGGACGACAGGCGAGCAGTACTTC
TRBD1	TRBJ1-1	.	TRBV7-9	CASSSRGKPHTEAFF	TGTGCCAGCAGCTCCAGGGGGAAACCACACACTGAAGCTTTCTTT
.	TRBJ2-5	.	TRBV28	CASRLEGAGVEETQYF	TGTGCCAGCAGGTTGGAGGGGGCTGGTGTAGAGGAGACCCAGTACTTC
.	TRBJ2-3	.	TRBV11-2	CASSLVASNTDTQYF	TGTGCCAGCAGCTTAGTGGCTAGCAACACAGATACGCAGTATTTT
TRBD2	TRBJ2-1	few	TRBV6-6	CASSYSAGGLHNEQFF	TGTGCCAGCAGTTACTCTGCGGGAGGGCTCCACAATGAGCAGTTCTTC
.	TRBJ1-2	many	TRBV2	CASTGTSIDGYTF	TGTGCCAGCACTGGGACATCGATCGATGGCTACACCTTC
TRBD2	TRBJ2-1	.	TRBV5-1	CASSLAGGPRNEQFF	TGCGCCAGCAGCTTGGCGGGAGGGCCGAGGAATGAGCAGTTCTTC
TRBD1	TRBJ2-7	.	TRBV6-1	CASRSQGVLYEQYF	TGTGCCAGCAGATCACAGGGGGTACTATACGAGCAGTACTTC
.	TRBJ2-2	.	TRBV7-8	CASSLVNGELFF	TGTGCCAGCAGCTTAGTAAACGGGGAGCTGTTTTTT
TRBD2	TRBJ2-3	.	TRBV2	CASSLFSGSDTQYF	TGTGCCAGCAGCCTTTTTAGCGGGTCCGATACGCAGTATTTT
TRBD2	TRBJ2-1	.	TRBV11-2	CASSLVAGNEQFF	TGTGCCAGCAGCTTAGTAGCGGGCAATGAGCAGTTCTTC
TRBD1	TRBJ1-1	.	TRBV6-6	CASSSGTGGETEAFF	TGTGCCAGCAGTTCCGGGACAGGGGGCGAAACTGAAGCTTTCTTT
.	TRBJ1-1	.	TRBV6-4	CASRGRNTEAFF	TGTGCCAGCAGGGGGAGGAACACTGAAGCTTTCTTT
TRBD1	TRBJ2-5	.	TRBV7-9	CASSLVLAGGAETQYF	TGTGCCAGCAGCTTAGTATTGGCAGGGGGCGCGGAGACCCAGTACTTC
.	TRBJ2-1	.	TRBV21-1	CASSIQGEQGEVYNEQFF	TGTGCCAGCAGCATCCAGGGGGAACAGGGGGAGGTATACAATGAGCAGTTCTTC
TRBD2	TRBJ2-7	.	TRBV10-2	CASLRLAGGNEQYF	TGCGCCAGCCTGCGACTAGCGGGAGGGAACGAGCAGTACTTC
TRBD1	TRBJ2-1	once	TRBV13	CASSLNGNRDRGRQSYNEQFF	TGTGCCAGCAGCTTAAATGGGAACCGGGACAGGGGGCGCCAATCCTACAATGAGCAGTTCTTC
.	TRBJ2-5	.	TRBV28	CASSFLFPREETQYF	TGTGCCAGCAGTTTTCTTTTTCCCAGGGAAGAGACCCAGTACTTC
.	TRBJ2-7	.	TRBV18	CASSPRASGATYEQYF	TGTGCCAGCTCACCACGAGCATCCGGGGCTACTTACGAGCAGTACTTC
TRBD1	TRBJ2-2	.	TRBV27	CASRSDRGLGGELFF	TGTGCCAGCAGGTCCGACAGGGGGCTAGGCGGGGAGCTGTTTTTT
.	TRBJ1-1	once	TRBV27	CASSPHPRGGITEAFF	TGTGCCAGCAGTCCCCACCCCAGGGGAGGAATCACTGAAGCTTTCTTT
TRBD1	TRBJ2-7	.	TRBV7-9	CASSPGQGRTYEQYF	TGTGCCAGCAGCCCAGGACAGGGGCGCACCTACGAGCAGTACTTC
TRBD2	TRBJ2-2	few	TRBV9	CASSAPSGTNTGELFF	TGTGCCAGCAGCGCGCCTAGCGGGACAAACACCGGGGAGCTGTTTTTT